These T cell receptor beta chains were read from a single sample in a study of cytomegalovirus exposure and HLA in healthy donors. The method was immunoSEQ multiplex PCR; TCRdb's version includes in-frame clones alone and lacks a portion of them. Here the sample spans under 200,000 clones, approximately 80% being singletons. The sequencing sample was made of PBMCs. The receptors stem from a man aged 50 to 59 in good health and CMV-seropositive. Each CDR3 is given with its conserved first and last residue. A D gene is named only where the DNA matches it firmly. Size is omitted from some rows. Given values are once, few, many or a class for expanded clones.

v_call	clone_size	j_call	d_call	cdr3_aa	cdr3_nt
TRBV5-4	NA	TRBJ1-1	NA	CAGSLVGNRVEAFF	TGTGCCGGCAGCTTGGTTGGGAACAGGGTTGAAGCTTTCTTT
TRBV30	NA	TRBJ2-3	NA	CAWSVSSAQYF	TGTGCCTGGAGTGTATCCTCGGCGCAGTATTTT
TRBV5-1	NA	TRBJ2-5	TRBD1	CASSDRGNVQETQYF	TGCGCCAGCAGCGACAGGGGGAACGTACAAGAGACCCAGTACTTC
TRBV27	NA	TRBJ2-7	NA	CASRSTYEQYF	TGTGCCAGCAGATCTACCTACGAGCAGTACTTC
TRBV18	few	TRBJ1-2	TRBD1	CASSPRGQANYGYTF	TGTGCCAGCTCACCACGGGGACAGGCTAACTATGGCTACACCTTC
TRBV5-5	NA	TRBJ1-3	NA	CASSLDRTAGNTIYF	TGTGCCAGCAGCTTGGACAGAACGGCTGGAAACACCATATATTTT
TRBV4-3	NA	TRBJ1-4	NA	CASSHVGLATNEKLFF	TGCGCCAGCAGCCACGTCGGACTCGCAACTAATGAAAAACTGTTTTTT
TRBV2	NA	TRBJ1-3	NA	CASSSRRTGLSGNTIYF	TGTGCCAGCAGTTCGAGGCGTACAGGGCTATCTGGAAACACCATATATTTT
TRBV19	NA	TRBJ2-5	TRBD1	CASRGQGRETQYF	TGTGCCAGTAGGGGACAGGGCAGAGAGACCCAGTACTTC
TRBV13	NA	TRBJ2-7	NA	CASSPEATIYEQYF	TGTGCCAGCAGCCCCGAGGCCACCATCTACGAGCAGTACTTC
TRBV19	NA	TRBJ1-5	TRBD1	CASIRDRGVNQPQHF	TGTGCCAGCATTCGGGACAGGGGGGTCAATCAGCCCCAGCATTTT
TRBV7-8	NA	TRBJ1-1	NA	CASSPRRDTEAFF	TGTGCCAGCAGCCCCCGGAGGGACACTGAAGCTTTCTTT
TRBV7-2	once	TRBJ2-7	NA	CASSLVRRSSYEQYF	TGTGCCAGCAGCTTAGTCAGACGGAGCTCCTACGAGCAGTACTTC
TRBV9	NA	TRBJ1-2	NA	CASSVEARGYYGYTF	TGTGCCAGCAGCGTAGAGGCAAGGGGCTACTATGGCTACACCTTC
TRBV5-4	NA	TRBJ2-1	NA	CASSFFTGSNEQFF	TGTGCCAGCAGCTTTTTCACAGGGTCCAATGAGCAGTTCTTC
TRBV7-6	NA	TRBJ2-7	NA	CASSLEDVGSSYEQYF	TGTGCCAGCAGCTTAGAAGATGTAGGGAGCTCCTACGAGCAGTACTTC
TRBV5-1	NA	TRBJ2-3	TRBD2	CASSLKPSGGGDTQYF	TGCGCCAGCAGCTTGAAGCCTAGCGGGGGGGGTGATACGCAGTATTTT
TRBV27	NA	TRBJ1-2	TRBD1	CASSLGTAYGYTF	TGTGCCAGCAGTTTAGGGACAGCCTATGGCTACACCTTC
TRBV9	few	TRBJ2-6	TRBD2	CASSQGSGGPGANVLTF	TGTGCCAGCAGCCAAGGTAGCGGGGGGCCCGGGGCCAACGTCCTGACTTTC
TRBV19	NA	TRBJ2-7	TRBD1	CASSVRRTGKDEQYF	TGTGCCAGTAGTGTCCGCCGGACAGGGAAGGACGAGCAGTACTTC
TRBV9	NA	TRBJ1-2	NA	CASSVGLEGLYGYTF	TGTGCCAGCAGCGTAGGACTGGAGGGACTCTATGGCTACACCTTC
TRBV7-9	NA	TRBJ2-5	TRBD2	CASSRGASGGSETQYF	TGTGCCAGCAGCCGAGGGGCTAGCGGGGGATCGGAGACCCAGTACTTC
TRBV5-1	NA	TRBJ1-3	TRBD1	CASSLRQGTGNTIYF	TGCGCCAGCAGCTTGAGACAGGGCACTGGAAACACCATATATTTT
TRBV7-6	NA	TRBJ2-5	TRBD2	CASSPGLAGETQYF	TGTGCCAGCAGCCCCGGACTAGCCGGAGAGACCCAGTACTTC
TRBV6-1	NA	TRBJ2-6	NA	CASQAGPYGANVLTF	TGTGCCAGCCAGGCGGGACCTTATGGGGCCAACGTCCTGACTTTC
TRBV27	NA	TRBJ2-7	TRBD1	CASTPQRDRTYEQYF	TGTGCCAGCACCCCCCAACGGGACAGGACCTACGAGCAGTACTTC
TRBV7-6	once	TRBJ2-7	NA	CASSAGSSYEQYF	TGTGCCAGCAGCGCCGGTAGTTCCTACGAGCAGTACTTC
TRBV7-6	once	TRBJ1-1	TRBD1	CASSARTGGNTEAFF	TGTGCCAGCAGCGCAAGGACAGGGGGGAACACTGAAGCTTTCTTT
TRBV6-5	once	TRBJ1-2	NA	CASSYSQANYGYTF	TGTGCCAGCAGTTACTCGCAGGCTAACTATGGCTACACCTTC
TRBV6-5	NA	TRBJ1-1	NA	CASRPGIINTEAFF	TGTGCCAGCAGACCGGGGATAATCAACACTGAAGCTTTCTTT
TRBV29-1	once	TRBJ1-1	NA	CSVAIMNTEAFF	TGCAGCGTGGCAATCATGAACACTGAAGCTTTCTTT
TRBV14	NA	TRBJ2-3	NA	CASSQGGQTDTQYF	TGTGCCAGCAGCCAAGGCGGGCAAACAGATACGCAGTATTTT
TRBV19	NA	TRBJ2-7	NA	CASSMSPGNNYEQYF	TGTGCCAGTAGTATGTCTCCAGGAAACAACTACGAGCAGTACTTC
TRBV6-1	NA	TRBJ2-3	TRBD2	CASSEVLRGGTDTQYF	TGTGCCAGCAGTGAAGTTTTGCGGGGGGGCACAGATACGCAGTATTTT
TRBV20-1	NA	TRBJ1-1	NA	CSTLKPFF	TGCAGCACCTTGAAGCCTTTCTTT